Shown below are 16 T cell receptor beta chains from a single sample sequenced in a study of T-cell memory formation after mild COVID-19. MiXCR was run by TCRdb on the 5' RACE reads, yielding one entry per CDR3 protein. This repertoire shows 530,000 or so distinct CDR3 sequences, roughly 17% found once; its top ten account for about 8.6%. The sample comprised PBMCs or a T cell subset sorted from them (not recorded which). The origin of the receptors is an adult woman who had mild COVID-19 (a few samples of this study predate the infection). Cell type and time point are not known.

The chain employs TRBV5-5 and TRBJ2-5; D remains unclear. The germline CDR1 and CDR2 sequences are SGHKS and YYEKEE (reference sequence). The CDR3 is 15 amino acids. Trimming took off 0 bases at V and 5 bases at J, with 14 bases between the two ends. The CDR3 nucleotides read TGTGCCAGCAGCTTGGAGGCGGCTAGGTCGGAGACCCAGTACTTC. Its protein is CASSLEAARSETQYF.

The chain employs TRBV20-1 and TRBJ2-3; 10 bases are a match to TRBD2. This CDR3 has 14 residues. The V gene end was trimmed by 2 bases and the J gene end by 5 bases; junction bases not matched to a gene: 4. Germline CDR1 and CDR2: DFQATT and SNEGSKA (reference sequence). DNA of the CDR3: TGCAGTGCTAGACTAGCGGGAGCCAAAGATACGCAGTATTTT. Translating gives CSARLAGAKDTQYF.

This clonotype has more than one count but fewer than ten. The chain combines TRBV20-1 with TRBJ2-7; TRBD2 aligns across 11 bases. The CDR3 contains 17 residues. From germline, CDR1 is DFQATT and CDR2 SNEGSKA (reference sequence). The trim removed 0 bases at V and 7 bases at J, leaving 14 bases unmatched. The CDR3 region has the DNA TGCAGTGCTAGAGATCGGCTAGCGGGGGGATTTTTTAGGGAGCAGTACTTC. Translated, it gives CSARDRLAGGFFREQYF.

This clonotype was counted ten times or more. This chain links TRBV4-3 with TRBJ2-5; D unclear. From germline, CDR1 is LGHNA and CDR2 YSLEER. V shed 0 bases and J shed 1 base, with 6 bases lying between them. This CDR3 region has 14 residues. The CDR3 here is CASSQDRTQETQYF. CDR3 bases: TGCGCCAGCAGCCAAGATCGGACCCAAGAGACCCAGTACTTC.

This clonotype has a handful of counts. The chain links TRBV3-1 to TRBJ1-2; D uncertain. The CDR3 spans 13 residues. CDR1 and CDR2 from the germline V gene are LGHDT and YNNKEL (reference sequence). The ends were cut back, 2 bases at V and 2 bases at J, with 6 bases in the middle. CDR3 bases: TGTGCCAGCAGCCAACTTGGAAACTATGGCTACACCTTC. Amino acids: CASSQLGNYGYTF.

This clonotype appeared a few times. This chain uses TRBV6-4 with TRBJ2-3; D possibly matches TRBD1 or TRBD2 (5 bases each). This CDR3 is built from 17 residues. V dropped 3 bases and J dropped 1 base, with 17 bases sitting between them. Germline V gene sequence: CDR1 MRHNA, CDR2 SNTAGT. CDR3 nucleotides: TGTGCCAGCAGTGAGTTCGGGACCCCGAGCCGCACAGATACGCAGTATTTT. It is translated as CASSEFGTPSRTDTQYF.

This sequence joins TRBV5-1 and TRBJ1-5; a weak D match, TRBD1 (5 bases). The CDR3 has 14 residues. The germline V gene has CDR1 SGHRS and CDR2 YFSETQ. V shed 4 bases and J shed 4 bases, with 12 bases lying between them. The CDR3 DNA follows: TGCGCCAGCAGCGCTGATGGGGGAAATCAGCCCCAGCATTTT. It is translated as CASSADGGNQPQHF.

The chain couples TRBV20-1 to TRBJ2-1; 7 bases fit TRBD1. Germline V gene data show CDR1 as DFQATT and CDR2 as SNEGSKA (reference sequence). The CDR3 sequence is 17 residues long. Trimming at V came to 0 bases and at J to 9 bases, leaving 17 bases not matched to a gene. The CDR3 protein is CSARDFSGRKGAGEQFF. CDR3 DNA sequence: TGCAGTGCTAGAGATTTCTCCGGCAGGAAGGGGGCTGGTGAGCAGTTCTTC.

The table lists this clonotype with many counts. Sequence at one end of the junction differs from germline and may be a read error. The chain is built from TRBV7-7 and TRBJ2-3, with 13 bases aligning to TRBD2. This CDR3 is built from 16 residues. Germline-derived CDR1 and CDR2 are SSHAT and FNYEAQ (reference sequence). The CDR3 loop reads CASSSGLAGATDTQYF. As DNA, the CDR3 is TGTGCTAGCAGCTCCGGACTAGCGGGAGCAACCGATACGCAGTATTTT.

This rearrangement joins TRBV19 to TRBJ2-1; 9 nucleotides agree with TRBD1. With V trimmed by 4 bases and J by 10 bases, 11 bases remained unmatched. Germline V gene data show CDR1 as LNHDA and CDR2 as SQIVND (reference sequence). There are 15 residues in the CDR3. The CDR3 coding sequence is TGTGCCAGTAGTACCATACAGGGGGCGGGTCGAGAGCAGTTCTTC. Translation gives CASSTIQGAGREQFF.

CDR3 region: CASSHFQGEDTEAFF. In DNA form, the CDR3 reads TGTGCCAGCAGCCATTTCCAGGGGGAGGACACTGAAGCTTTCTTT. This chain uses TRBV16 with TRBJ1-1, with 7 bases that match TRBD1. The ends lost 3 bases at V and 3 bases at J; junction bases unmatched: 7. CDR1 is KGHSY, CDR2 FQNENV, per germline. CDR3 length equals 15 residues.

The chain combines TRBV24-1 with TRBJ2-1; weak D call: TRBD2 (7 bases). This CDR3 has 13 residues. Deletions cut 8 bases from V and 6 bases from J, with 13 bases between. Germline V gives CDR1 KGHDR, CDR2 SFDVKD. The CDR3 region has the DNA TGTGCCACCACCGAGGGGGGGTCCAATGAGCAGTTCTTC. Its translation: CATTEGGSNEQFF.

This clonotype turned up a few times. The chain joins TRBV12-3 or TRBV12-4 to TRBJ2-1; perhaps D is TRBD1 or TRBD2 (5 bases each). V was trimmed by 5 bases and J by 4 bases, leaving 24 bases between them. The CDR3 covers 18 residues. The CDR3 loop reads CASSPTALGTGPYNEQFF. The CDR3 DNA is TGTGCCAGCAGTCCTACAGCCCTAGGGACCGGCCCATACAATGAGCAGTTCTTC.

This clonotype was observed at least ten times. V is TRBV30 and J is TRBJ2-7, with a weak D call TRBD1 (6 bases). Deletions cut 4 bases from V and 0 bases from J, with 13 bases between. Germline CDR1 GTSNPN, CDR2 SVGIG (reference sequence). The CDR3 contains 14 residues. Here the CDR3 reads CAWIPQGSSYEQYF. CDR3 bases: TGTGCCTGGATCCCCCAGGGGAGCTCCTACGAGCAGTACTTC.

This CDR3 is CSVEEGLAAYNEQFF. The CDR3 DNA sequence: TGCAGCGTTGAAGAGGGACTAGCGGCTTACAATGAGCAGTTCTTC. This chain uses TRBV29-1 with TRBJ2-1; 11 bases align to TRBD2. This CDR3 region has 15 residues. V gave up 0 bases and J gave up 4 bases; unmatched junction bases: 2. Germline V gene sequence: CDR1 SQVTM, CDR2 ANQGSEA.

The rearrangement uses TRBV27 and TRBJ2-1; 7 nucleotides align to TRBD2. Germline V gene sequence: CDR1 MNHEY, CDR2 SMNVEV (reference sequence). V shed 2 bases and J 3 bases; nucleotides not matched to a gene: 4. The CDR3 runs 15 residues. The CDR3 DNA reads as TGTGCCAGCAGTTTAAGCGGGGCAGACTACAATGAGCAGTTCTTC. Translated: CASSLSGADYNEQFF.